This T cell receptor (beta chain) derives from a study of T cells expressing NK-cell markers. Looked up from germline, CDR1 is WSHSY and CDR2 is SAAADI. The CDR3 sequence is 15 residues long. For each CDR3 protein, TCRdb gives one entry from its re-call of the 5' RACE reads, without DNA. Seen in this sample are under 500,000 distinct CDR3 sequences; the ten most common clones hold 7.3%. This clonotype originated in a woman aged 18 to 75 in good health. Sequencing input: blood T cells: a sorted CD56 or NKG2C T cell subset, CD4+ or CD8+ T cells, or bulk PBMC T cells (not recorded which). The V call is TRBV10-2, the J call TRBJ2-5; with no DNA, the TCRdb D assignment of TRBD1 cannot be verified. The CDR3 here is CASRQSGGQGETQYF.